This T cell receptor (beta chain) was recorded in a study of control samples from healthy donors and cancer patients. In germline, CDR1 is MDHEN, CDR2 SYDVKM. The J segment lost 7 bases and the V segment lost 5 bases, leaving 6 bases of the junction unmatched. This CDR3 is built from 15 residues. Sequencing used immunoSEQ multiplex PCR; TCRdb keeps in-frame clones, though not all of them. This sample has fewer than 200,000 clones, with under 96% found just once. What was sequenced was blood. The clonotype originates from a woman aged 25 to 39 in good health. The gene calls are TRBV28 and TRBJ1-6, with TRBD1 identical over 9 bases. The CDR3 DNA follows: TGTGCCAGCAGTAAACAGGGGGCCAACAATTCACCCCTCCACTTT. It translates to CASSKQGANNSPLHF.